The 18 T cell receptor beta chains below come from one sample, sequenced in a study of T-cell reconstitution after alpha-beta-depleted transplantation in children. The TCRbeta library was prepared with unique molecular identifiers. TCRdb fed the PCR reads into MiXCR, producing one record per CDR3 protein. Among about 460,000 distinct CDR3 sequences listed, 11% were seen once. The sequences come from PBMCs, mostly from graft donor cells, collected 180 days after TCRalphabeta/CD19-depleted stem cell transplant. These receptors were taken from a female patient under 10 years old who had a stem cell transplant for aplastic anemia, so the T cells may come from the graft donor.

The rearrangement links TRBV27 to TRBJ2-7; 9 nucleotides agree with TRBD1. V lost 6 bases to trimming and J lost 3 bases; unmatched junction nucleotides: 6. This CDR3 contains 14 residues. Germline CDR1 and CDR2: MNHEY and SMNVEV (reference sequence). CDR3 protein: CASRKQGASYEQYV. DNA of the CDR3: TGTGCCAGCAGGAAACAGGGGGCGAGCTACGAGCAGTACGTC.

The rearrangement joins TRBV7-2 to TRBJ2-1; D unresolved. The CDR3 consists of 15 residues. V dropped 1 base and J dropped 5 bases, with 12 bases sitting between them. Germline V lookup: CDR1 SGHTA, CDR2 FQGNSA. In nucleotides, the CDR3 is TGTGCCAGCAGCTTAGTAGTCCGGTCAAACAATGAGCAGTTCTTC. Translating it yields CASSLVVRSNNEQFF.

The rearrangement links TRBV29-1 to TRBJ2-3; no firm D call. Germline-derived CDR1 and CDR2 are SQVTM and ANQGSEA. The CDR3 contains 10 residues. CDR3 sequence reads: CSPWQDTQYF. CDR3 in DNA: TGCAGTCCTTGGCAAGATACGCAGTATTTT.

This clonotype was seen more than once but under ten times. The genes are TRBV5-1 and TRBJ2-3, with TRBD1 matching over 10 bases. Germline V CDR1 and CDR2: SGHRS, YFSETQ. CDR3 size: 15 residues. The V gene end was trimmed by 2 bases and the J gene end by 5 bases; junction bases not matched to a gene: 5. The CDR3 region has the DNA TGCGCCAGCAGCTTTTGGGACAGGGGTGGAGATACGCAGTATTTT. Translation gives CASSFWDRGGDTQYF.

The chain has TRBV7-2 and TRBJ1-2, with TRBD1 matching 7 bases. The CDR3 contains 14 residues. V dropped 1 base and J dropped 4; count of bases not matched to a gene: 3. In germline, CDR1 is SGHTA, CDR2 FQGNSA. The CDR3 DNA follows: TGTGCCAGCAGCTTAGGTCCAGGGGGCTATGGCTACACCTTC. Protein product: CASSLGPGGYGYTF. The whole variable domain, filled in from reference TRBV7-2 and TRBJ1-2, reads GAGVSQSPSNKVTEKGKDVELRCDPISGHTALYWYRQSLGQGLEFLIYFQGNSAPDKSGLPSDRFSAERTGGSVSTLTIQRTQQEDSAVYLCASSLGPGGYGYTFGSGTRLTVV.

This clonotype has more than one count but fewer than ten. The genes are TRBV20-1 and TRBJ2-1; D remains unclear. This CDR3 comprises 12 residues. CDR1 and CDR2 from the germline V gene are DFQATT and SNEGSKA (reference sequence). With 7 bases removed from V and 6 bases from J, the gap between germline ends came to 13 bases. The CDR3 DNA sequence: TGCAGTGTTGTCCCCAGCCGCAATGAGCAGTTCTTC. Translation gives CSVVPSRNEQFF.

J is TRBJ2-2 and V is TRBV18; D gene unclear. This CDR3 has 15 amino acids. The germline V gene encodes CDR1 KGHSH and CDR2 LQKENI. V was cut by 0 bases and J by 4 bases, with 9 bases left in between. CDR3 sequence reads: CASSPPGFTTGELFF. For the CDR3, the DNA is TGTGCCAGCTCACCACCAGGGTTTACCACCGGGGAGCTGTTTTTT.

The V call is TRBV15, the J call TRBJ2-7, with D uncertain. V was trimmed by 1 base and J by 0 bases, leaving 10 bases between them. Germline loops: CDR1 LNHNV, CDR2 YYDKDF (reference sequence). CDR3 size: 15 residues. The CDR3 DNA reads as TGTGCCACCAGCAGAGTGGGGAAAGACTCCTACGAGCAGTACTTC. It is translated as CATSRVGKDSYEQYF.

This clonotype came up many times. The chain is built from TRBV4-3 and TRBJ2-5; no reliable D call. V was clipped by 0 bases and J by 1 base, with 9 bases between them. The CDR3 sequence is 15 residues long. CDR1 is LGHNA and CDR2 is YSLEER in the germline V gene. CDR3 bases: TGCGCCAGCAGCCAAGATTCTACAGTCCAAGAGACCCAGTACTTC. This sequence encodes CASSQDSTVQETQYF.

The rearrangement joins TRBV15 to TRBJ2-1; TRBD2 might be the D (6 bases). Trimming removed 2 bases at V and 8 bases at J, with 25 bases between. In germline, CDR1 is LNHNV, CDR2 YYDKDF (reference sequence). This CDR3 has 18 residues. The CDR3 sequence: CATSRPDTGEKFLDEQFF. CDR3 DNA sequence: TGTGCCACCAGCAGACCTGATACGGGGGAAAAATTCTTGGATGAGCAGTTCTTC.

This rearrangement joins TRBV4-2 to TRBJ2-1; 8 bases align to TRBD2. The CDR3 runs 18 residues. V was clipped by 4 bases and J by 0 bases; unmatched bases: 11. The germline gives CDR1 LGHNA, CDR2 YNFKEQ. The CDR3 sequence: CASSPGLAGPLSYNEQFF. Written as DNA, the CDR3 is TGTGCCAGCAGCCCAGGCCTAGCGGGCCCGCTCTCCTACAATGAGCAGTTCTTC.

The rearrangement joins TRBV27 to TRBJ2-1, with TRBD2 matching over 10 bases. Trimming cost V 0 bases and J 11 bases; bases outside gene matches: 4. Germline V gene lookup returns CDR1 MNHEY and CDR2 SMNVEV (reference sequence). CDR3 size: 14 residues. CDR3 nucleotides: TGTGCCAGCAGTTTATCGACTAGCGGGCCCAAGCAGTTCTTC. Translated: CASSLSTSGPKQFF.

The CDR3 DNA follows: TGTGCCAGCAGTTTTTACCGGGAGGGCCGAGAGACCCAGTACTTC. As protein: CASSFYREGRETQYF. The chain links TRBV12-3 or TRBV12-4 to TRBJ2-5, with 8 bases fitting TRBD2. This CDR3 has 15 residues. V shed 3 bases, J shed 4 bases, and the junction held 7 bases outside the gene matches.

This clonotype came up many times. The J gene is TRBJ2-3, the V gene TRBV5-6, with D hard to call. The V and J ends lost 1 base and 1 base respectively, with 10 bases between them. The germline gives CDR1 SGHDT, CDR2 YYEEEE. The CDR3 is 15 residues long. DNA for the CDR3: TGTGCCAGCAGCTTGCTACAACACCGCACAGATACGCAGTATTTT. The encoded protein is CASSLLQHRTDTQYF.

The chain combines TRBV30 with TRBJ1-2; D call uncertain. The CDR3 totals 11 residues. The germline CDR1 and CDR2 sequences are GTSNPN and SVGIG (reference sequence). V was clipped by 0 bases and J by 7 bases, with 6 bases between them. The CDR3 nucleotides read TGTGCCTGGAGTGTTTCTGCTGGCTACACCTTC. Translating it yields CAWSVSAGYTF.

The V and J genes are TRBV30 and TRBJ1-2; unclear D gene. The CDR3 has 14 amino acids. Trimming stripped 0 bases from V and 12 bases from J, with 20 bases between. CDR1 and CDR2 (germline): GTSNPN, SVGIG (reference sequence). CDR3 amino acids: CAWSVMAVGYPHTF. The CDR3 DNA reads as TGTGCCTGGAGTGTAATGGCAGTCGGCTATCCCCACACCTTC. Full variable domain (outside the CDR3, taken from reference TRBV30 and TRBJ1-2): SQTIHQWPATLVQPVGSPLSLECTVEGTSNPNLYWYRQAAGRGLQLLFYSVGIGQISSEVPQNLSASRPQDRQFILSSKKLLLSDSGFYLCAWSVMAVGYPHTFGSGTRLTVV.

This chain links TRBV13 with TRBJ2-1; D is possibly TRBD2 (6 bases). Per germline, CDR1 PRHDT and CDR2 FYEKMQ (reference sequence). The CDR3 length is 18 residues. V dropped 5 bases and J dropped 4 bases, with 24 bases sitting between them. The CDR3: CASSNKLSGGITYNEQFF. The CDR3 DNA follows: TGTGCCAGCAGCAACAAACTATCGGGCGGGATCACATACAATGAGCAGTTCTTC.

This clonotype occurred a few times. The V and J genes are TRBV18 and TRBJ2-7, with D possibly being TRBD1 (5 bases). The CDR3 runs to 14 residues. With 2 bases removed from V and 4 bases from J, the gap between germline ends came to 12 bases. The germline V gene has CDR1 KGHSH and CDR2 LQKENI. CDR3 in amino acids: CASSPVPTGYEQYV. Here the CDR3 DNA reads TGTGCCAGCTCACCAGTGCCCACAGGATACGAGCAGTACGTC.